This T cell receptor beta chain came from a study of spatial heterogeneity in lung cancer. A few counts support this clonotype. Time point indicated: blood at routine non-recurrence follow-up after resection. TCRdb analysed the 5' RACE reads with MiXCR anew, one entry per CDR3 protein. The table records about 43,000 distinct CDR3 sequences, approximately 22% of them present only once. CDR3 size: 11 residues. Per the germline V gene, CDR1 is DFQATT and CDR2 is SNEGSKA (reference sequence). The sample was PBMCs, taken at follow-up. J is TRBJ1-2 and V is TRBV20-1, with D perhaps TRBD1 (5 bases). The TCR was taken from a female donor with early-stage non-small cell lung cancer. The CDR3 region is CSKGTPYGYTF. CDR3 bases: TGCAGCAAAGGGACTCCCTATGGCTACACCTTC.